This paragraph reports one TCR beta chain. Its antigen is not identified. The sample is drawn from a study of shared clonotypes between healthy human individuals. General study results and limits: About 5% was the fraction of naive CD4 clonotypes found shared across a few donors.

Generated by immunoSEQ multiplex PCR, the TCRdb table keeps only in-frame clones and is missing some. The table shows roughly 1,100,000 clones, with about 77% occurring only once. The material sequenced was memory CD4+ T cells sorted from blood. The subset: CD45RA-negative fraction. The TCR originated in a man aged 18 to 29 in good health.

The chain's CDR3 is CASSPLGQGYTF. The DNA of the CDR3 is TGCGCCAGCAGCCCCCTTGGACAAGGCTACACCTTC. This rearrangement joins TRBV5-1 to TRBJ1-2, with D maybe TRBD1 (5 bases). The germline V gene encodes CDR1 SGHRS and CDR2 YFSETQ. This CDR3 comprises 12 residues. Trimming removed 4 bases at V and 8 bases at J, with 12 bases between. Full variable domain (missing parts from reference TRBV5-1 and TRBJ1-2): KAGVTQTPRYLIKTRGQQVTLSCSPISGHRSVSWYQQTPGQGLQFLFEYFSETQRNKGNFPGRFSGRQFSNSRSEMNVSTLELGDSALYLCASSPLGQGYTFGSGTRLTVV.